The present TCR beta chain was sequenced within a study of OX40 agonist ivuxolimab in advanced cancers. Study background: Given to patients was ivuxolimab, an agonistic anti-OX40 (CD134) antibody. Patients in dose escalation had liver, melanoma, kidney or head and neck cancers. A male proportion of just over 80% was recorded, with mean age around 62 years and range roughly 23 to 85. Broader study findings: Clonal expansion was seen in CD4+ and CD8+ blood T cells by week 6 at 0.1 to 3.0 mg/kg.

A note on this clone: Its matching antigen is unknown.

The method was immunoSEQ multiplex PCR; TCRdb's version includes in-frame clones alone and lacks a portion of them. Of under 85,000 clones in the sample, under 80% are singletons; the top ten hold roughly 4.9%. Germline loops: CDR1 MNHEY, CDR2 SVGAGI. Trimming took off 5 bases at V and 6 bases at J, with 5 bases between the two ends. The CDR3 has 11 amino acids. The sequence was obtained from an adult with an advanced solid tumor such as melanoma, head and neck, liver or kidney cancer. Sequencing used CD4+ or CD8+ T cells sorted from blood, obtained in a trial of the OX40 agonist ivuxolimab. The chain employs TRBV6-5 and TRBJ1-5; D not certain. The CDR3 DNA sequence: TGTGCCAGCAGTGGTTTTCAGCCCCAGCATTTT. Translating it yields CASSGFQPQHF.